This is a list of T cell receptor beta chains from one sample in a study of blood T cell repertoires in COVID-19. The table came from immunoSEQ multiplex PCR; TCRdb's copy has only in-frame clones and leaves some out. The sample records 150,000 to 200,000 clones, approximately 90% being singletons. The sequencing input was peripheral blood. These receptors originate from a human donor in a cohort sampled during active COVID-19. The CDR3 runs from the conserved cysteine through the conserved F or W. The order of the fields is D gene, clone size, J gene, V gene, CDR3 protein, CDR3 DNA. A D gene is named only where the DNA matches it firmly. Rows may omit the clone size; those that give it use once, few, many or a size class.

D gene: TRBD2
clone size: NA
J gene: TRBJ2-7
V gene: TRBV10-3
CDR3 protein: CAISLGTTYEQYF
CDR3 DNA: TGTGCCATCAGTCTGGGGACTACCTACGAGCAGTACTTC

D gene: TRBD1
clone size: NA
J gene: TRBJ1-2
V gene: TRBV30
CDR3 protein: CARGKSGGANYGYTF
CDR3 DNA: TGTGCCCGGGGGAAGTCAGGGGGTGCTAACTATGGCTACACCTTC

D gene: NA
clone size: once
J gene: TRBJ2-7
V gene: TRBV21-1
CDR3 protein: CAGSARGYEQYF
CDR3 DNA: TGTGCCGGGTCGGCCCGGGGCTACGAGCAGTACTTC

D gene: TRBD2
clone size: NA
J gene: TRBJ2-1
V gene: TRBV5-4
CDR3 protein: CASSRSGTSGGYEQFF
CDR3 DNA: TGTGCCAGCAGCAGGTCCGGGACTAGCGGGGGGTATGAGCAGTTCTTC

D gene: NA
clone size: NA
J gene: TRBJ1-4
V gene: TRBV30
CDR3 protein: CAWSEKRAPEKLFF
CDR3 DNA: TGTGCCTGGAGTGAAAAACGAGCTCCTGAAAAACTGTTTTTT

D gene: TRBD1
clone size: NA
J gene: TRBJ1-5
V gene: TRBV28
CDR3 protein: CASGQGNQPQHF
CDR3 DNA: TGTGCCAGCGGACAGGGCAATCAGCCCCAGCATTTT

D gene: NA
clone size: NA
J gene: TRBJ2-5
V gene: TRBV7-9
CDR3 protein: CASSLETQYF
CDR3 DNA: TGTGCCAGCAGCCTAGAGACCCAGTACTTC

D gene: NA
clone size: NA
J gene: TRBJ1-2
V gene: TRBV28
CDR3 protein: CASRNTGIGKYGYTF
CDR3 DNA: TGTGCCAGCAGGAATACAGGGATCGGTAAATATGGCTACACCTTC

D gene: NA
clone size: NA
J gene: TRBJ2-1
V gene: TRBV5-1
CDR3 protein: CASSLAITDTGMEQFF
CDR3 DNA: TGCGCCAGCAGCTTGGCGATCACTGACACAGGGATGGAGCAGTTCTTC

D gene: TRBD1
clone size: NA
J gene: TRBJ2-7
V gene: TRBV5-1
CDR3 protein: CASSLMGQGAYEQYF
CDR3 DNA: TGCGCCAGCAGCTTGATGGGACAGGGGGCGTACGAGCAGTACTTC

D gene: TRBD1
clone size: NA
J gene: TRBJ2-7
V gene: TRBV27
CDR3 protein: CASSLQTGGSYEQYF
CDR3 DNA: TGTGCCAGCAGTCTCCAGACAGGGGGCTCCTACGAGCAGTACTTC

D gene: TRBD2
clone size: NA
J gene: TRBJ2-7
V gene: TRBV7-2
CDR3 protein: CASSISGTSNEQYF
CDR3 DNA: TGTGCCAGCAGCATCTCCGGGACTAGCAACGAGCAGTACTTC

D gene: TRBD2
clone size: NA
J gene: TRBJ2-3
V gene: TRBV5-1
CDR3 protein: CASSSTSGNVDTQYF
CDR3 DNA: TGCGCCAGCAGTAGTACTAGCGGGAATGTGGATACGCAGTATTTT

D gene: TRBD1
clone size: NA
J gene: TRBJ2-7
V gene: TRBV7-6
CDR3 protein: CASSARDRGTYEQYF
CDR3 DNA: TGTGCCAGCAGCGCCCGGGACAGGGGTACCTACGAGCAGTACTTC

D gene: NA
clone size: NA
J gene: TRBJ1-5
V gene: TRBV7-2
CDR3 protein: CASSLDGGRTPQHF
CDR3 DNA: TGTGCCAGCAGCTTAGACGGGGGGAGGACGCCCCAGCATTTT

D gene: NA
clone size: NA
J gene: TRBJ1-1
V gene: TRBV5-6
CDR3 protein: CASSLALHPGAEAFF
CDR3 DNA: TGTGCCAGCAGCTTGGCCCTACATCCCGGGGCTGAAGCTTTCTTT

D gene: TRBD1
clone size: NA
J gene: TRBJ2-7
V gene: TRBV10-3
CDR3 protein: CATAAGTVPWEQYF
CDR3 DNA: TGTGCCACCGCTGCCGGGACAGTCCCTTGGGAGCAGTACTTC

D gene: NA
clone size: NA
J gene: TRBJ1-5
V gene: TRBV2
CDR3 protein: CASHDLDRDQPQHF
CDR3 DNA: TGTGCCAGCCACGACCTAGACAGAGATCAGCCCCAGCATTTT

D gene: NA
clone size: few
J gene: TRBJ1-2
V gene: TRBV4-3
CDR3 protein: CASSQEGASYGYTF
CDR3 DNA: TGCGCCAGCAGCCAAGAGGGGGCAAGCTATGGCTACACCTTC

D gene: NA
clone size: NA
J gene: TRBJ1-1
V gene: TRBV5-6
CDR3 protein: CASSAFRDTEAFF
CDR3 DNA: TGTGCCAGCAGCGCATTCCGGGACACTGAAGCTTTCTTT

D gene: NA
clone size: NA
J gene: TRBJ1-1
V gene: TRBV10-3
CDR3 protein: CATSNRGTMGTEAFF
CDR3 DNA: TGTGCCACCTCGAACCGGGGAACCATGGGCACTGAAGCTTTCTTT

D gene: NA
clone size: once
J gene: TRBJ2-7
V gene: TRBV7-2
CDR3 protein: CASSLGLTRVSPYEQYF
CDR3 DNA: TGTGCCAGCAGCTTAGGCCTAACTCGAGTAAGCCCCTACGAGCAGTACTTC

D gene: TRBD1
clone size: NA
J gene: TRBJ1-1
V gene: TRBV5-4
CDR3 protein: CASSLVDRANTEAFF
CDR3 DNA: TGTGCCAGCAGCTTGGTGGACAGGGCGAACACTGAAGCTTTCTTT

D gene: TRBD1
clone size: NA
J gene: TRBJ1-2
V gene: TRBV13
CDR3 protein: CASSLGTGGGNYGYTF
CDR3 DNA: TGTGCCAGCAGCTTGGGGACAGGGGGCGGTAACTATGGCTACACCTTC

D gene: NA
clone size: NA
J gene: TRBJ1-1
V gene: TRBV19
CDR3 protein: CASSIGPMNTEAFF
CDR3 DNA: TGTGCCAGTAGTATAGGTCCCATGAACACTGAAGCTTTCTTT

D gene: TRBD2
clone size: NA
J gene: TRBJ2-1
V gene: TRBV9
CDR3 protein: CASSGAGMAGGPGYNEQFF
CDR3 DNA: TGTGCCAGCAGCGGCGCGGGGATGGCGGGGGGGCCTGGCTACAATGAGCAGTTCTTC

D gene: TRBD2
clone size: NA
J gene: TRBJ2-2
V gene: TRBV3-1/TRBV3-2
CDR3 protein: CASSPLAGVGELFF
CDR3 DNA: TGTGCCAGCAGCCCTTTAGCGGGAGTCGGGGAGCTGTTTTTT

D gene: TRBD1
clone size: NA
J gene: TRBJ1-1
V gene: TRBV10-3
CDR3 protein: CAISGDRFEAFF
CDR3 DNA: TGTGCCATCAGCGGGGACAGATTTGAAGCTTTCTTT

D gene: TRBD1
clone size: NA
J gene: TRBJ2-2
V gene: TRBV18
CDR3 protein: CASSTGPNTGELFF
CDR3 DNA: TGTGCCAGCTCGACAGGGCCAAACACCGGGGAGCTGTTTTTT

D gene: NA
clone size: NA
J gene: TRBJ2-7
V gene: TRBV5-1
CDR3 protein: CASSLTRPGEQYF
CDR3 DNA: TGCGCCAGCAGCCTGACCCGTCCGGGGGAGCAGTACTTC

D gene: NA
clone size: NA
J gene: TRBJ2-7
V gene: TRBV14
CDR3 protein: CASSPQGGPSYEQYF
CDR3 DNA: TGTGCCAGCAGCCCACAGGGTGGCCCCTCCTACGAGCAGTACTTC

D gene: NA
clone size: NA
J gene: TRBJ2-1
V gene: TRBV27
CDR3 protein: CASSLSRANNEQFF
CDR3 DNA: TGTGCCAGCAGTTTAAGCAGGGCCAACAATGAGCAGTTCTTC

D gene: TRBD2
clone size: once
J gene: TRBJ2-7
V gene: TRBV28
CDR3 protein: CASSSGPGGTSGAYEQYF
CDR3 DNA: TGTGCCAGCAGTTCCGGACCCGGAGGAACTAGCGGGGCCTACGAGCAGTACTTC

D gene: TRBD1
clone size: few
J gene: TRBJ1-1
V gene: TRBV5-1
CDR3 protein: CASSSGTGVTEAFF
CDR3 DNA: TGCGCCAGCAGCTCCGGGACAGGGGTAACTGAAGCTTTCTTT

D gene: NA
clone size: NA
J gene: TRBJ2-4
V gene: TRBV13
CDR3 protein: CASSPSILTKNIQYF
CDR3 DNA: TGTGCCAGCAGCCCTAGCATTTTAACCAAAAACATTCAGTACTTC

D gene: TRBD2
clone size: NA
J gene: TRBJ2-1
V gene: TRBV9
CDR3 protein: CASSVTGLAGANEQFF
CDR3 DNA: TGTGCCAGCAGCGTAACGGGACTAGCGGGGGCCAATGAGCAGTTCTTC

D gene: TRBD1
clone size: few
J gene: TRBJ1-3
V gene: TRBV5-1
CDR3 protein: CASSLGTGGNTIYF
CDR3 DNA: TGCGCCAGCAGCTTAGGGACAGGAGGAAACACCATATATTTT

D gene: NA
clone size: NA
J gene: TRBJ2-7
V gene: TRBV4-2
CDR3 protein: CASSQDGTHTYEQYF
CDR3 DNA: TGTGCCAGCAGCCAAGACGGGACACACACCTACGAGCAGTACTTC

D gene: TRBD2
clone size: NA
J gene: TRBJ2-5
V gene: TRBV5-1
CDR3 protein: CASSFGLAGGPVFETQYF
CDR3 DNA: TGCGCCAGCAGCTTCGGACTAGCGGGAGGGCCAGTGTTTGAGACCCAGTACTTC

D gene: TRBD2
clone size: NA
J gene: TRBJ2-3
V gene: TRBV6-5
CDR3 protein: CASSYLRGGTDTQYF
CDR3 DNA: TGTGCCAGCAGTTACTTGCGGGGGGGGACAGATACGCAGTATTTT

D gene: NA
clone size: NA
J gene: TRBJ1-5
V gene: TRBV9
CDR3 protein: CASSVGGTRNQPQHF
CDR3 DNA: TGTGCCAGCAGCGTAGGTGGGACACGGAATCAGCCCCAGCATTTT

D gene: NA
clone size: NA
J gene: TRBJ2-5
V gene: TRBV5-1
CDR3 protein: CASSWGTSLQETQYF
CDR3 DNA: TGCGCCAGCAGCTGGGGGACTTCACTCCAAGAGACCCAGTACTTC

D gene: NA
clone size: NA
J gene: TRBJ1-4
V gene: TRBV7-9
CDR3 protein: CASSRHGGDEKLFF
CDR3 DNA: TGTGCCAGCAGCCGACATGGCGGGGATGAAAAACTGTTTTTT

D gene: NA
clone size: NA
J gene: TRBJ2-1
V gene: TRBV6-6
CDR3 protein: CASSYSYRDNDNEQFF
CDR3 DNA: TGTGCCAGCAGTTACTCCTACCGGGACAATGACAATGAGCAGTTCTTC

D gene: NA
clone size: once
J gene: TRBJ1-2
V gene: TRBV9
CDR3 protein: CASSLSPRSDYGYTF
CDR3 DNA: TGTGCCAGCAGCCTCAGCCCCAGGTCCGACTATGGCTACACCTTC

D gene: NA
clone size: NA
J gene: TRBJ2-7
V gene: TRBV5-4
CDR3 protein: CASSLGLATYEQYF
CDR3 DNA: TGTGCCAGCAGCCTCGGACTGGCTACCTACGAGCAGTACTTC

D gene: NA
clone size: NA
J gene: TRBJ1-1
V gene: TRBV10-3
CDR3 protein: CATNPWAGNTEAFF
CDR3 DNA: TGTGCCACCAACCCCTGGGCGGGGAACACTGAAGCTTTCTTT

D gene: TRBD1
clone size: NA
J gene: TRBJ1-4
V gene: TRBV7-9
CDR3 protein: CASSSGQAVEKLFF
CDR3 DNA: TGTGCCAGCAGCTCAGGACAGGCTGTCGAAAAACTGTTTTTT

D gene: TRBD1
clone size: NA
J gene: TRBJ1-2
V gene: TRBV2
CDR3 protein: CASTAGDRGVYGYTF
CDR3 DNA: TGTGCCAGCACAGCAGGCGACAGGGGAGTCTATGGCTACACCTTC

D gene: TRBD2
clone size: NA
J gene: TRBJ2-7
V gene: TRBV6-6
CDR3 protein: CASSYGASGGYEQYF
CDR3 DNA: TGTGCCAGCAGTTACGGGGCTAGCGGGGGCTACGAGCAGTACTTC

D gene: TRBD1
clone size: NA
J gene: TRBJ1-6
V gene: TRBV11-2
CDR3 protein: CASSAGQGKGSPLHF
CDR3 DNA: TGTGCCAGCAGCGCCGGACAGGGGAAGGGTTCACCCCTCCACTTT

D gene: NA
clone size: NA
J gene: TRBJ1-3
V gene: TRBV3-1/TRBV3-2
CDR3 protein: CASSQDARGGNTIYF
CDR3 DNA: TGTGCCAGCAGCCAAGATGCAAGAGGGGGAAACACCATATATTTT

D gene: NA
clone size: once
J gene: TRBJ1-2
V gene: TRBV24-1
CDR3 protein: CATSDLGTSPDGYTF
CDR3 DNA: TGTGCCACCAGTGATTTAGGGACTTCTCCTGATGGCTACACCTTC